Following are 13 T cell receptor beta chains from one sample sequenced in a study. TCRdb's table, derived via immunoSEQ multiplex PCR, lists solely in-frame clones and lacks some. The sample contains around 50,000 clones, over 90% of which appear only once. The material sequenced was PBMCs. These receptors were collected from a man aged 35-49 years with rheumatoid arthritis.

V is TRBV6-5 and J is TRBJ1-2; 8 bases are a match to TRBD1. The CDR3 contains 14 residues. V shed 4 bases, J shed 4 bases, and the junction held 5 bases outside the gene matches. CDR1 and CDR2 (germline): MNHEY, SVGAGI. CDR3 in amino acids: CASSSGTGPYGYTF. The CDR3 region has the DNA TGTGCCAGCAGTTCCGGGACAGGTCCCTATGGCTACACCTTC.

J is TRBJ2-7 and V is TRBV11-2; 9 bases align to TRBD2. V dropped 5 bases and J dropped 4; count of bases not matched to a gene: 15. The CDR3 has 17 amino acids. CDR1 is SGHAT and CDR2 is FQNNGV in the germline V gene. The CDR3 DNA reads as TGTGCCAGCAGCCCCCAAACGCCGGGACTAGCCTGGTACGAGCAGTACTTC. It codes for CASSPQTPGLAWYEQYF.

The chain recombines TRBV7-8 with TRBJ2-1; 7 positions agree with TRBD1. CDR1 and CDR2 (germline): SGHVS, FQNEAQ. This CDR3 is 16 amino acids long. V lost 4 bases, J lost 0 bases, and 6 bases stayed unmatched. The CDR3 sequence is CASSSSGTDSYNEQFF. The CDR3 nucleotides read TGTGCCAGCAGCTCCTCCGGGACAGACTCCTACAATGAGCAGTTCTTC.

CDR3 DNA: TGTGCCAGCAGCTTAGACTCGACACAGGGGATGGTAGATGAGCAGTTCTTC. Residues: CASSLDSTQGMVDEQFF. This chain joins TRBV7-2 and TRBJ2-1; the match to TRBD1 covers 7 bases. This CDR3 is built from 17 residues. Germline V gene lookup returns CDR1 SGHTA and CDR2 FQGNSA. J gave up 8 bases and V 1 base, and 14 bases lay outside the gene matches. Based on the CDR3 plus reference TRBV7-2 and TRBJ2-1, the full variable domain is GAGVSQSPSNKVTEKGKDVELRCDPISGHTALYWYRQSLGQGLEFLIYFQGNSAPDKSGLPSDRFSAERTGGSVSTLTIQRTQQEDSAVYLCASSLDSTQGMVDEQFFGPGTRLTVL.

This clone was counted a single time. The chain joins TRBV7-9 to TRBJ1-1; D possibly corresponds to TRBD1 (5 bases). The CDR3 covers 12 residues. V gave up 5 bases and J gave up 8 bases, with 12 bases separating them. In germline, CDR1 is SEHNR, CDR2 FQNEAQ (reference sequence). This CDR3 reads CASSPGLPEAFF. DNA for the CDR3: TGTGCCAGCAGCCCGGGACTACCCGAAGCTTTCTTT.

This clone was recorded only once. The chain links TRBV1 to TRBJ2-1; TRBD2 is the table's D call and was not checked against the DNA. TRBV1 is annotated as a pseudogene. The CDR3 runs 17 residues. The CDR3 region has the DNA TGCACCAGCAGCCTCCAGTCTAGCGGGAGAGACTACAATGAGCAGTTCTTC. Amino acids: CTSSLQSSGRDYNEQFF.

The J gene is TRBJ1-5, the V gene TRBV7-8; D may be TRBD1 (6 bases). V lost 5 bases to trimming and J lost 0 bases, with 11 bases between them. The CDR3 sequence is 15 residues long. Germline V gene data show CDR1 as SGHVS and CDR2 as FQNEAQ. The CDR3 region is CASSPEGGSNQPQHF. In DNA form, the CDR3 reads TGTGCCAGCAGCCCTGAAGGGGGTAGCAATCAGCCCCAGCATTTT.

The V gene is TRBV11-2, the J gene TRBJ1-3; perhaps TRBD1 as D (6 bases). Trimming took 2 bases from V and 0 from J, leaving 20 bases between them. Germline CDR1 reads SGHAT; CDR2 reads FQNNGV. CDR3 length: 19 amino acids. The CDR3 DNA reads as TGTGCCAGCAGCTTAACAGGGTTGGTAGACGGGAGCTCTGGAAACACCATATATTTT. Residues: CASSLTGLVDGSSGNTIYF.

The chain carries TRBV19 and TRBJ2-3, with 10 bases that match TRBD1. Trimming took 9 bases from V and 2 from J; bases not matched to a gene: 8. The CDR3 runs to 15 residues. Per germline, CDR1 LNHDA and CDR2 SQIVND (reference sequence). The CDR3 DNA sequence: TGTGCCAGCTTACCGGGACAGGGGTACACAGATACGCAGTATTTT. Residues: CASLPGQGYTDTQYF.

The V and J genes are TRBV28 and TRBJ1-2, with D possibly matching TRBD1 (5 bases). Trimming removed 2 bases from V and 4 bases from J, with 8 bases in between. Germline-derived CDR1 and CDR2 are MDHEN and SYDVKM. The CDR3 covers 13 residues. The CDR3 spells CASSLKGIYGYTF. The DNA for the CDR3 is TGTGCCAGCAGTTTAAAGGGGATCTATGGCTACACCTTC.

The CDR3 reads CASSQTGLDGYTF. In DNA, the CDR3 is TGTGCCAGCAGCCAAACAGGGCTCGATGGCTACACCTTC. The chain combines TRBV5-4 with TRBJ1-2, with D perhaps TRBD1 (6 bases). Germline CDR1 SGHNT, CDR2 YYREEE (reference sequence). V lost 4 bases to trimming and J lost 6 bases, with 13 bases between them. The CDR3 spans 13 residues. Full variable domain (remainder filled in from reference TRBV5-4 and TRBJ1-2): ETGVTQSPTHLIKTRGQQVTLRCSSQSGHNTVSWYQQALGQGPQFIFQYYREEENGRGNFPPRFSGLQFPNYSSELNVNALELDDSALYLCASSQTGLDGYTFGSGTRLTVV.

This chain links TRBV30 with TRBJ2-7, with 11 positions matching TRBD1. V lost 2 bases, J lost 6 bases, and 3 bases stayed unmatched. Germline V gene lookup returns CDR1 GTSNPN and CDR2 SVGIG (reference sequence). The CDR3 spans 13 residues. This CDR3 reads CAWSWTGGSEQYF. The CDR3 DNA reads as TGTGCCTGGAGTTGGACAGGGGGCAGCGAGCAGTACTTC.

This chain connects TRBV29-1 to TRBJ2-3, with D possibly TRBD2 on 6 matching bases. The germline CDR1 and CDR2 sequences are SQVTM and ANQGSEA. The CDR3 length is 14 residues. Trimming stripped 5 bases from V and 3 bases from J, with 15 bases between. In nucleotides, the CDR3 is TGCAGCGTTTCTACGACTAGTAGTACAGATACGCAGTATTTT. This sequence encodes CSVSTTSSTDTQYF.